Below, one T cell receptor beta chain is given with its context. Assay: immunoSEQ multiplex PCR; the TCRdb copy retains only in-frame clones and omits some. Of tens of thousands of clones listed, 60% to 85% are singletons. Germline V CDR1 and CDR2: LNHDA, SQIVND (reference sequence). This CDR3 has 14 residues. Trimming left V 1 base short and J 8 bases short, with 12 bases between. This entry belongs to a study of radiotherapy plus CTLA-4 blockade in lung cancer. V and J are TRBV19 and TRBJ2-1; D gene uncertain. The sample here was peripheral blood, taken from a patient treated with radiotherapy plus ipilimumab. The source of this sequence is a human donor with non-small cell lung cancer who had a partial response to radiotherapy plus ipilimumab. Some clones in this sample may be carry-over from other donors' samples. The CDR3 nucleotides are TGTGCCAGTAGTATAGGGGCAGGAAAGCATGAGCAGTTCTTC. Its protein is CASSIGAGKHEQFF.